Reported below is one T cell receptor beta chain. What it binds is unknown. The data originate from a study of shared clonotypes between healthy human individuals. Looking at the study overall: CD4 naive and memory got three plates each, CD8 naive two, CD8 memory one.

The V segment lost 5 bases and the J segment 4 bases; nucleotides outside the gene matches: 9. The CDR3 is 15 amino acids. Germline V gene data show CDR1 as ENHRY and CDR2 as SYGVKD. The authors ran the assay at deep level. Sequencing was performed with immunoSEQ multiplex PCR; in TCRdb, only in-frame clones are kept and a portion is missing. The table lists over 400,000 clones, more than 95% of them singletons. Overall study findings and caveats: Rarefaction curves obtained for sorted subsets showed sequencing incomplete despite large depth.

Material: naive CD4+ T cells sorted from blood. Documented subset: CD45RA+ positively selected. This sequence joins TRBV10-3 and TRBJ2-7; 9 bases line up with TRBD1. The source is a woman aged 25 to 45 in good health. In nucleotides, the CDR3 is TGTGCCATCAGTAGGGGGGGGACAGGGATATACGAGCAGTACTTC. As protein: CAISRGGTGIYEQYF.